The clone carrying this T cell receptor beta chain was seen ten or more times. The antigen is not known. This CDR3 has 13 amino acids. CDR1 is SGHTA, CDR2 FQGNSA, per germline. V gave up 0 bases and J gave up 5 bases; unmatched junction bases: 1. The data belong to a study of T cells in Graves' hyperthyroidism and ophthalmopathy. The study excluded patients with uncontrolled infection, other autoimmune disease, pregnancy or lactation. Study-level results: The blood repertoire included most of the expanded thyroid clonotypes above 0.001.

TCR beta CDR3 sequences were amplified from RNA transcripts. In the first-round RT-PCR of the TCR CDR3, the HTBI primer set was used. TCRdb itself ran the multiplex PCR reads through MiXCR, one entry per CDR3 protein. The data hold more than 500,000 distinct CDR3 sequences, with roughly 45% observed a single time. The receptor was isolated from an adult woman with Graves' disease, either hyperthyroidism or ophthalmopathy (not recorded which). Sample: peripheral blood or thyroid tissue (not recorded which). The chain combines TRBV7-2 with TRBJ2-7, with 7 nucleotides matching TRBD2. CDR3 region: CASSLAGGNEQYF. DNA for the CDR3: TGTGCCAGCAGCTTAGCGGGGGGGAACGAGCAGTACTTC.